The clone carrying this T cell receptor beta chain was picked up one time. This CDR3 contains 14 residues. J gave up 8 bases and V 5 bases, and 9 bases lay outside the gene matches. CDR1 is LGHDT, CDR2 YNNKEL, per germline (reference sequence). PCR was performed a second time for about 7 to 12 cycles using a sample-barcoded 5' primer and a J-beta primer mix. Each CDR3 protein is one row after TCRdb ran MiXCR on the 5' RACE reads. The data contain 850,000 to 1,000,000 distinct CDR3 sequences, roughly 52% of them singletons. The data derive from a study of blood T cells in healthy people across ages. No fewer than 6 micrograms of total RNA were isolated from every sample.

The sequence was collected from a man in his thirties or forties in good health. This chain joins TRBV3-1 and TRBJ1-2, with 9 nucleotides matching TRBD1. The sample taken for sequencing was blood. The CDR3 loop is CASSALQGAGGYTF. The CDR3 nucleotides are TGTGCCAGCAGCGCGCTACAGGGGGCGGGGGGCTACACCTTC.